This TCR beta chain derives from a study of shared clonotypes between healthy human individuals. CD4+ cells underwent separation, giving CD45RA+ naive and CD45RA-negative memory subsets. The junction had 3 bases not matched to a gene; V was cut back by 3 bases and J by 1 base. The CDR3 consists of 14 residues. Germline V gene data show CDR1 as GTSNPN and CDR2 as SVGIG (reference sequence). Deep-level assay runs were performed. Assay used: immunoSEQ multiplex PCR; TCRdb lists only in-frame clones, some missing. In the table there are 2.5 million or so clones, about 92% of which are singletons. The chain couples TRBV30 to TRBJ2-7; 10 bases match TRBD1. Sequences were obtained from naive CD4+ T cells sorted from blood. Subset defined: CD45RA+ positively selected. This sequence originates from a man younger than 35 in good health. CDR3 DNA: TGTGCCTGGAGGGGGACAGGGGTATCCTACGAGCAGTACTTC. Translation: CAWRGTGVSYEQYF.